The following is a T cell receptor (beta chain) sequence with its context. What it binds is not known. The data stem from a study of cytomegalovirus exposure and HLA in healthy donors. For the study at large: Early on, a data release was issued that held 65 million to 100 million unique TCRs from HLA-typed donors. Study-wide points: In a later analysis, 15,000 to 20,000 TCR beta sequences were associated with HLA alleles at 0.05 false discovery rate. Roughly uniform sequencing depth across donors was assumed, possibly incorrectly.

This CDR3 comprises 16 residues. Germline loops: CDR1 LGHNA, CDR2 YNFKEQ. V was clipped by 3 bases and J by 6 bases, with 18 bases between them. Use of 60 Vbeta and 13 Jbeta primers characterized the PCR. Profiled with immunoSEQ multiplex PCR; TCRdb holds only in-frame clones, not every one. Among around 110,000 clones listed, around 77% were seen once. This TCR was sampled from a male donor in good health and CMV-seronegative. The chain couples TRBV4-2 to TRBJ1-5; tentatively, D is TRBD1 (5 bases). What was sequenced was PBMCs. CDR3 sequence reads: CASSHAGSREFQPQHF. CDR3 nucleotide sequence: TGTGCCAGCAGCCACGCCGGGTCCAGGGAATTTCAGCCCCAGCATTTT.